The 4 T cell receptor beta chains reported below all come from one sample, sequenced in a study of metastatic and nonmetastatic thyroid tumors. TCRdb re-called clones via MiXCR from the PCR reads. The sample consists of roughly 20,000 clones, roughly 23% of them appearing once. Patients underwent thyroid surgery, and none had received any treatment before it. The sequencing input was tumor tissue. The receptor source for this set is a male donor with papillary thyroid cancer or a benign thyroid nodule (not recorded which). Some clones in this sample may be carry-over from other donors' samples.

This clone was detected many times. The chain is built from TRBV7-3 and TRBJ2-5, with 8 bases that match TRBD1. Trimming removed 5 bases from V and 4 bases from J; junction bases left unmatched: 12. Germline loops: CDR1 SGHTA, CDR2 FQGTGA. The CDR3 loop spans 16 amino acids. The CDR3 loop is CASSGSGTGVGETQYF. DNA of the CDR3: TGTGCCAGCAGCGGATCCGGGACAGGTGTGGGAGAGACCCAGTACTTC. The complete variable domain, with remaining parts taken from reference TRBV7-3 and TRBJ2-5, reads GAGVSQTPSNKVTEKGKYVELRCDPISGHTALYWYRQSLGQGPEFLIYFQGTGAADDSGLPNDRFFAVRPEGSVSTLKIQRTERGDSAVYLCASSGSGTGVGETQYFGPGTRLLVL.

This clone was counted ten times or more. The chain is built from TRBV18 and TRBJ1-6, with D uncertain. The CDR3 contains 16 residues. V lost 3 bases, J lost 7 bases, and 16 bases lay in between. Germline CDR1 is KGHSH and CDR2 is LQKENI. The DNA of the CDR3 is TGTGCCAGCTCACCCATATGGAGGGAAAAGAATTCACCCCTCCACTTT. This sequence encodes CASSPIWREKNSPLHF.

A remark on this clone: At one end the junction does not follow the germline gene, possibly because of a read error. This chain uses TRBV5-1 with TRBJ2-1, with TRBD2 matching 8 bases. CDR1 and CDR2 (germline): SGHRS, YFSETQ. This CDR3 comprises 15 residues. CDR3 DNA: TGCGACAGCAGCGATACTAGCGGATCCTACACTGAGCAGTTCTTC. Translation: CDSSDTSGSYTEQFF.

A remark on this clone: The junction differs from germline at one of its ends, possibly a read error. The chain is built from TRBV27 and TRBJ2-7, with TRBD2 identical over 8 bases. CDR1 MNHEY and CDR2 SMNVEV come from the germline V gene (reference sequence). The CDR3 is 15 residues long. CDR3 region: CASSLMSSGSNEHYF. The CDR3 bases are TGTGCCAGCAGTTTAATGTCAAGCGGGAGCAACGAGCACTACTTC.